The present T cell receptor (beta chain) was sequenced within a study of T cells in Graves' hyperthyroidism and ophthalmopathy. Study results and caveats: Among clonotypes expanded in thyroid above 0.001, most were also found in blood.

Diagnoses were made from clinical symptoms, serum measures (thyroxine and TRAb), thyroid ultrasound and orbital computed tomography. Out of more than 8 ml of fresh peripheral blood came the PBMCs. V shed 5 bases, J shed 0 bases, and the junction held 7 bases outside the gene matches. The length of the CDR3 is 16 residues. Per germline, CDR1 MNHNS and CDR2 SASEGT. The investigators amplified TCR beta CDR3 regions from RNA transcripts. The HTBI primer set drove a first-round RT-PCR of the TCR CDR3. TCRdb reanalysed the multiplex PCR reads using MiXCR and keeps one entry per CDR3 protein. The table shows under 350,000 distinct CDR3 sequences, with approximately 17% occurring only once. The sample holds a few counts of this clonotype. Its antigen is as yet unknown.

This chain joins TRBV6-1 and TRBJ2-7; 10 nucleotides align to TRBD2. Material for sequencing was blood. The receptor's source is an older woman with Graves' ophthalmopathy. The CDR3 region has the DNA TGTGCCAGCAGTCAGGCTATAGCGGGGGGCTCCTACGAGCAGTACTTC. This codes for CASSQAIAGGSYEQYF.